Each of the 21 T cell receptor beta chains below was sequenced from the same sample in a study of T-cell reconstitution after alpha-beta-depleted transplantation in children listed by TCRdb under 2016. Library preparation used PCR. The run used an Illumina HiSeq 2500. To normalize quantification of the TCRbeta repertoire, the TCR libraries were built with molecular barcoding that relied on unique molecular identifiers. The raw public reads went through TCRdb reprocessing: fastp at Q25, MiXCR clone calling, in-frame beta chains kept. Every distinct CDR3 protein forms one entry, paired with its most common genes and DNA. This sample has approximately 400,000 distinct CDR3 sequences in its table, and approximately 11% of those were observed once. In total, the top ten clones hold roughly 5% of the sample. Specimen: PBMCs from the stem cell graft donor, collected from the stem cell graft. The receptors shown here come from a human donor who donated a stem cell graft to a child with acute myeloid leukemia.

In its sample, this clonotype was seen many times. In DNA form, the CDR3 reads TGCGCCAGCAGCTTGAAGCTGAACACCGGGGAGCTGTTTTTT. It translates to CASSLKLNTGELFF. The gene calls are TRBV5-1 and TRBJ2-2; D not resolved. Trimming cost V 1 base and J 1 base, with 5 bases left between them. The germline gives CDR1 SGHRS, CDR2 YFSETQ. The CDR3 totals 14 residues.

V usage is TRBV28 and J usage is TRBJ2-2; 7 bases align to TRBD2. This CDR3 has 15 amino acids. Germline CDR1 MDHEN, CDR2 SYDVKM. V lost 2 bases to trimming and J lost 4 bases; unmatched junction nucleotides: 4. The CDR3 sequence: CASSLSLAATGELFF. As DNA, the CDR3 is TGTGCCAGCAGTTTAAGCCTAGCGGCCACCGGGGAGCTGTTTTTT.

The chain uses TRBV12-3 or TRBV12-4 and TRBJ2-1, with TRBD2 matching 9 bases. J lost 7 bases, V lost 3 bases, and 7 bases had no gene match. This CDR3 has 15 residues. The CDR3: CASSFAGGPQNEQFF. CDR3 DNA sequence: TGTGCCAGCAGTTTTGCGGGGGGGCCTCAGAATGAGCAGTTCTTC.

V gene TRBV2 combines with J gene TRBJ2-1; unclear D gene. Trimming took 8 bases from V and 1 from J, leaving 24 bases between them. The CDR3 has 18 residues. Germline V CDR1 and CDR2: SNHLY, FYNNEI. CDR3 in amino acids: CASCLAVSFVGSYNEQFF. In DNA, the CDR3 is TGTGCCAGCTGTTTAGCCGTATCATTTGTCGGGTCCTACAATGAGCAGTTCTTC.

This clonotype has only a few counts. V usage is TRBV6-1 and J usage is TRBJ2-2; possibly TRBD2 for D (7 bases). The germline V gene has CDR1 MNHNS and CDR2 SASEGT. The CDR3 is 15 residues long. V was cut by 7 bases and J by 5 bases, with 17 bases left in between. The CDR3 DNA reads TGTGCCAGCACACCCTGGGGGGGCCCGACCGGGGAGCTGTTTTTT. Residues: CASTPWGGPTGELFF.

This clonotype was detected only a few times. The chain joins TRBV20-1 to TRBJ2-7, with TRBD2 matching 10 bases. CDR3 length equals 14 residues. V shed 6 bases, J shed 5 bases, and the junction held 10 bases outside the gene matches. CDR1 is DFQATT and CDR2 is SNEGSKA in the germline V gene (reference sequence). The CDR3 region is CSAVYTSGKNEQYF. The CDR3 nucleotides are TGCAGTGCCGTTTATACTAGCGGGAAGAACGAGCAGTACTTC.

The J gene is TRBJ2-4, the V gene TRBV5-4; D is undetermined. V lost 0 bases and J 1 base, leaving 20 bases between the germline ends. The CDR3 totals 19 residues. CDR1 is SGHNT and CDR2 is YYREEE in the germline V gene (reference sequence). CDR3 region: CASSLATRYQSSAKNIQYF. In nucleotides, the CDR3 is TGTGCCAGCAGCTTGGCTACACGTTATCAGTCAAGTGCCAAAAACATTCAGTACTTC.

This chain links TRBV12-3 or TRBV12-4 with TRBJ2-7; 11 bases are a match to TRBD2. The CDR3 runs to 18 residues. V shed 2 bases, J shed 0 bases, and the junction held 9 bases outside the gene matches. This chain's CDR3 is CASSLWLAGGLHSYEQYF. The CDR3 coding sequence is TGTGCCAGCAGTTTATGGTTAGCGGGAGGGTTACACTCCTACGAGCAGTACTTC.

The genes are TRBV12-3 or TRBV12-4 and TRBJ2-1, with D tentatively TRBD2 (5 bases). CDR3 length: 16 residues. The germline V and J ends were trimmed by 0 bases and 5 bases, with 14 bases remaining between them. The CDR3 bases are TGTGCCAGCAGTTTAGCGGGAGCGGCATCGCACAATGAGCAGTTCTTC. It is translated as CASSLAGAASHNEQFF.

This clonotype has only a few counts. V gene TRBV2 combines with J gene TRBJ2-2; D gene ambiguous. The V and J ends lost 2 bases and 7 bases respectively, with 8 bases between them. The CDR3 has 13 amino acids. The germline gives CDR1 SNHLY, CDR2 FYNNEI. The CDR3 here is CASSESRLGELFF. CDR3 DNA sequence: TGTGCCAGCAGTGAAAGCAGGCTCGGGGAGCTGTTTTTT. Based on the CDR3 plus reference TRBV2 and TRBJ2-2, the full variable domain is EPEVTQTPSHQVTQMGQEVILRCVPISNHLYFYWYRQILGQKVEFLVSFYNNEISEKSEIFDDQFSVERPDGSNFTLKIRSTKLEDSAMYFCASSESRLGELFFGEGSRLTVL.

The J gene is TRBJ1-5, the V gene TRBV12-3 or TRBV12-4; 8 nucleotides align to TRBD1. V gave up 2 bases and J gave up 2 bases; unmatched junction bases: 8. The CDR3 runs 17 residues. The CDR3 nucleotides read TGTGCCAGCAGTTTATCAATGACAGGGGACGGCAATCAGCCCCAGCATTTT. It specifies CASSLSMTGDGNQPQHF.

This clonotype was counted a few times. The chain uses TRBV19 and TRBJ2-1, with TRBD1 identical over 7 bases. Germline CDR1 is LNHDA and CDR2 is SQIVND (reference sequence). The CDR3 has 15 amino acids. Germline trimming cut 4 bases from V and 10 bases from J; bases unmatched to any gene: 13. CDR3 region: CASSTRQGQTKEQFF. The CDR3 DNA reads TGTGCCAGTAGTACCCGACAGGGTCAGACTAAGGAGCAGTTCTTC.

A few counts support this clonotype. V gene TRBV21-1 combines with J gene TRBJ2-7; TRBD1, the D gene given by the table, was not confirmed from the DNA. TRBV21-1 is assigned pseudogene status. The CDR3 is 16 amino acids. The CDR3 DNA sequence: TGTGCCAGCAGCAAAAGGGGGGGGACAGGGCACTACGAGCAGTACGTC. Its translation is CASSKRGGTGHYEQYV.

This chain joins TRBV27 and TRBJ1-1; a possible D gene is TRBD1 (5 bases). Germline loops: CDR1 MNHEY, CDR2 SMNVEV (reference sequence). V shed 5 bases and J shed 11 bases, with 21 bases lying between them. The CDR3 is 14 residues long. CDR3: CASSRNDPGKMAFF. CDR3 nucleotides: TGTGCCAGCAGTCGTAACGACCCAGGGAAGATGGCTTTCTTT.

In its sample, this clonotype was seen a few times. This chain uses TRBV12-3 or TRBV12-4 with TRBJ2-1, with 10 bases matching TRBD1. CDR3 size: 14 residues. The V and J ends lost 7 bases and 4 bases, in that order; junction bases with no gene match: 4. The CDR3 region has the DNA TGTGCCAGCACTCAGGGACAGGGGTACAATGAGCAGTTCTTC. Amino acids: CASTQGQGYNEQFF.

Ten or more counts support this clonotype. The chain recombines TRBV2 with TRBJ2-1; 11 bases agree with TRBD2. Germline trimming cut 2 bases from V and 7 bases from J; bases unmatched to any gene: 4. CDR3 length equals 15 residues. CDR1 and CDR2 (germline): SNHLY, FYNNEI. CDR3 in DNA: TGTGCCAGCAGTGAATTGGGGACTAGCGGTAATGAGCAGTTCTTC. It codes for CASSELGTSGNEQFF.

This clonotype has only a few counts. J is TRBJ1-2 and V is TRBV6-1; no firm D call. Germline CDR1 and CDR2: MNHNS and SASEGT. Trimming shortened V by 6 bases and J by 1 base, and 12 bases separated the two germline ends. This CDR3 is 14 amino acids long. CDR3 sequence reads: CASSADGYNYGYTF. The CDR3 DNA sequence: TGTGCCAGCAGCGCGGACGGCTATAACTATGGCTACACCTTC.

This clonotype came up many times. This chain uses TRBV12-3 or TRBV12-4 with TRBJ1-1; no definite D call. The ends were cut back, 3 bases at V and 1 base at J, with 6 bases in the middle. The CDR3 loop spans 13 amino acids. This CDR3 is CASSLSENTEAFF. In DNA form, the CDR3 reads TGTGCCAGCAGTTTGTCGGAGAACACTGAAGCTTTCTTT.

The chain has TRBV29-1 and TRBJ2-5; 9 bases align to TRBD1. The J segment lost 4 bases and the V segment lost 6 bases, leaving 12 bases of the junction unmatched. This CDR3 has 15 amino acids. The germline V gene has CDR1 SQVTM and CDR2 ANQGSEA. Here the CDR3 reads CSVENRGLLGETQYF. The CDR3 DNA reads TGCAGCGTCGAAAACAGGGGGCTTTTAGGAGAGACCCAGTACTTC.

The V call is TRBV20-1, the J call TRBJ2-1; 8 nucleotides align to TRBD2. This CDR3 contains 16 residues. Germline assignment: CDR1 DFQATT and CDR2 SNEGSKA (reference sequence). Trimming cost V 0 bases and J 10 bases; bases outside gene matches: 14. The CDR3 protein is CSARDFGLATGGEQFF. CDR3 sequence (DNA): TGCAGTGCTAGAGACTTCGGACTAGCAACCGGGGGAGAGCAGTTCTTC.

This clonotype was counted many times. The chain links TRBV5-5 to TRBJ2-7, with 7 bases matching TRBD1. The germline CDR1 and CDR2 sequences are SGHKS and YYEKEE (reference sequence). CDR3 size: 13 residues. Germline trimming cut 2 bases from V and 3 bases from J; bases unmatched to any gene: 2. The CDR3 nucleotides read TGTGCCAGCAGCTTAAGACAGGGCTACGAGCAGTACGTC. Residues: CASSLRQGYEQYV.